What follows are 18 T cell receptor beta chains derived from one specimen sequenced in a study of T-cell reconstitution after alpha-beta-depleted transplantation in children. It was with unique molecular identifiers that the TCRbeta library was prepared. TCRdb called the PCR reads again in MiXCR, with one record for every CDR3 protein. The data contain hundreds of thousands of distinct CDR3 sequences, around 13% of them seen just once; the ten biggest clones take up about 2.2%. The sequencing used PBMCs, mostly from graft donor cells, collected 360 days after TCRalphabeta/CD19-depleted stem cell transplant. The receptors stem from a male patient between 5 and 17 years old who had a stem cell transplant for acute myeloid leukemia, so the T cells may come from the graft donor.

This clonotype was observed a few times. The chain uses TRBV5-1 and TRBJ2-1; no firm D call. V was clipped by 0 bases and J by 7 bases, with 11 bases between them. Germline CDR1 reads SGHRS; CDR2 reads YFSETQ. The CDR3 totals 14 residues. The chain's CDR3 is CASSLGVFGNEQFF. The CDR3 coding sequence is TGCGCCAGCAGCTTGGGGGTTTTCGGGAATGAGCAGTTCTTC.

This clonotype showed up just a few times. The chain couples TRBV28 to TRBJ1-1; 9 nucleotides match TRBD1. The germline V gene encodes CDR1 MDHEN and CDR2 SYDVKM. The V segment lost 6 bases and the J segment 5 bases; nucleotides outside the gene matches: 10. CDR3 size: 15 residues. The CDR3 reads CASRSNRDRVTEAFF. The CDR3, as DNA: TGTGCCAGCAGATCAAACCGGGACAGGGTTACTGAAGCTTTCTTT.

This clonotype was seen ten or more times. The J gene is TRBJ2-1, the V gene TRBV20-1; D is perhaps TRBD2 (6 bases). V shed 3 bases and J shed 4 bases, with 13 bases lying between them. The CDR3 runs 14 residues. Germline-derived CDR1 and CDR2 are DFQATT and SNEGSKA (reference sequence). The CDR3 reads CSASGLAEYNEQFF. The CDR3 DNA sequence: TGCAGTGCTAGTGGGTTAGCGGAATACAATGAGCAGTTCTTC.

In this sample, this clonotype turned up a few times. The V call is TRBV27, the J call TRBJ2-1, with 10 bases fitting TRBD2. Germline V gene lookup returns CDR1 MNHEY and CDR2 SMNVEV (reference sequence). The trim removed 3 bases at V and 7 bases at J, leaving 6 bases unmatched. The CDR3 runs to 15 residues. This CDR3 is CASSLGAGGRNEQFF. CDR3 DNA sequence: TGTGCCAGCAGTTTGGGAGCGGGAGGGCGGAATGAGCAGTTCTTC.

This clonotype was observed at least ten times. This chain joins TRBV29-1 and TRBJ2-1; D is uncertain. This CDR3 contains 12 residues. Between the trimmed V and J ends, which lost 3 bases and 6 bases, there was a span of 9 bases. In germline, CDR1 is SQVTM, CDR2 ANQGSEA. The CDR3 nucleotides are TGCAGCGTTGAGGCTAGTGGCAATGAGCAGTTCTTC. This sequence encodes CSVEASGNEQFF.

This clonotype was detected only a few times. The V call is TRBV7-8, the J call TRBJ2-7, with D perhaps TRBD2 (5 bases). Germline CDR1 is SGHVS and CDR2 is FQNEAQ. The CDR3 runs 15 residues. The V and J ends lost 2 bases and 2 bases respectively, with 13 bases between them. In nucleotides, the CDR3 is TGTGCCAGCAGCTTAAATCGACTATCAACCTACGAGCAGTACTTC. Its translation: CASSLNRLSTYEQYF.

This rearrangement joins TRBV11-3 to TRBJ2-3; no clear D gene. The CDR3 runs to 14 residues. V shed 5 bases and J shed 1 base, with 10 bases lying between them. Germline CDR1 reads SGHNT; CDR2 reads YENEEA. The DNA for the CDR3 is TGTGCCAGCAGCGGAGTTGGGGGCACAGATACGCAGTATTTT. The encoded protein is CASSGVGGTDTQYF.

In its sample, this clonotype was seen many times. The chain combines TRBV28 with TRBJ2-3; the D gene is possibly TRBD2 (6 bases). The CDR3 spans 16 residues. CDR1 and CDR2 from the germline V gene are MDHEN and SYDVKM. Trimming took 5 bases from V and 1 from J, leaving 16 bases between them. The CDR3 sequence is CASSHGGSPRTDTQYF. The CDR3 DNA reads as TGTGCCAGCAGTCATGGGGGGAGTCCGCGCACAGATACGCAGTATTTT.

This clonotype was picked up many times. This sequence joins TRBV12-3 or TRBV12-4 and TRBJ2-1; 7 bases are shared with TRBD2. The CDR3 covers 15 residues. Germline trimming cut 7 bases from V and 6 bases from J; bases unmatched to any gene: 12. Here the CDR3 reads CASKFGRLAINEQFF. The DNA of the CDR3 is TGTGCCAGCAAGTTCGGGAGGCTAGCCATCAATGAGCAGTTCTTC.

This clonotype was observed at least ten times. The V call is TRBV12-3 or TRBV12-4, the J call TRBJ2-5, with 12 bases aligning to TRBD2. Losses at the gene ends were 4 bases for V and 6 bases for J; bases not matched to a gene: 9. CDR3 size: 16 residues. The CDR3: CASSSERTSGKQTQYF. The CDR3 DNA reads TGTGCCAGCAGTTCAGAACGGACTAGCGGGAAACAGACCCAGTACTTC.

The rearrangement uses TRBV27 and TRBJ2-1, with 12 bases that match TRBD1. CDR1 MNHEY and CDR2 SMNVEV come from the germline V gene (reference sequence). The trim removed 6 bases at V and 6 bases at J, leaving 18 bases unmatched. The CDR3 is made up of 19 amino acids. CDR3 loop: CASSLFRDRGLADGNEQFF. As DNA, the CDR3 is TGTGCCAGCAGCCTGTTCAGGGACAGGGGGCTAGCGGACGGCAATGAGCAGTTCTTC.

This clonotype was seen at least ten times. The chain links TRBV20-1 to TRBJ2-3; 7 nucleotides match TRBD2. The CDR3 contains 15 residues. V trimming: 3 bases; J trimming: 5 bases; junction bases outside the gene matches: 11. Germline V CDR1 and CDR2: DFQATT, SNEGSKA (reference sequence). The CDR3 DNA reads as TGCAGTGCTAGTTGGTGGGAGGGCCAAGGAGATACGCAGTATTTT. Translation: CSASWWEGQGDTQYF.

This clonotype was seen a few times. This rearrangement joins TRBV15 to TRBJ2-5; the match to TRBD1 covers 9 bases. Germline lookup yields CDR1 LNHNV and CDR2 YYDKDF (reference sequence). This CDR3 region has 14 residues. The trim removed 8 bases at V and 4 bases at J, leaving 8 bases unmatched. CDR3 amino acids: CATDRGTNAETQYF. In DNA, the CDR3 is TGTGCCACCGACAGGGGGACCAACGCAGAGACCCAGTACTTC.

This rearrangement joins TRBV6-5 to TRBJ2-5; tentative D call: TRBD1 (6 bases). V dropped 2 bases and J dropped 5 bases, with 9 bases sitting between them. The CDR3 is made up of 13 amino acids. Germline values: CDR1 MNHEY, CDR2 SVGAGI. CDR3 DNA sequence: TGTGCCAGCAGTTACCCTCAGGGGGAGACCCAGTACTTC. This gives the protein CASSYPQGETQYF.

The sample holds many counts of this clonotype. The rearrangement links TRBV29-1 to TRBJ2-7; TRBD1 matches at 7 bases. Germline V gives CDR1 SQVTM, CDR2 ANQGSEA. There are 13 residues in the CDR3. V gave up 4 bases and J gave up 3 bases; unmatched junction bases: 6. In DNA form, the CDR3 reads TGCAGCGTTGCTTGGGACAGTGGCTACGAGCAGTACTTC. Translation gives CSVAWDSGYEQYF.

V and J are TRBV5-1 and TRBJ2-7; maybe TRBD1 (5 bases). This CDR3 is built from 14 residues. CDR1 SGHRS and CDR2 YFSETQ come from the germline V gene. Trimming removed 1 base at V and 0 bases at J, with 8 bases between. In DNA form, the CDR3 reads TGCGCCAGCAGCTTGTACAGGAGCTCCTACGAGCAGTACTTC. Protein sequence: CASSLYRSSYEQYF.

This sequence joins TRBV7-9 and TRBJ2-5, with 7 bases identical to TRBD1. This CDR3 region has 16 residues. Germline-derived CDR1 and CDR2 are SEHNR and FQNEAQ (reference sequence). Unmatched junction bases numbered 11, after V lost 6 bases and J lost 1 base. As DNA, the CDR3 is TGTGCCAGCAGTTCAATCGCAGGACAGGTCCAAGAGACCCAGTACTTC. This gives the protein CASSSIAGQVQETQYF.

This clonotype has a count of ten or more. CDR3 bases: TGTGCCAGCAGCTTAGGACTAGCGTCTAGCTCCTACGAGCAGTACTTC. It is translated as CASSLGLASSSYEQYF. The chain employs TRBV7-8 and TRBJ2-7; 8 bases are a match to TRBD2. The germline CDR1 and CDR2 sequences are SGHVS and FQNEAQ. The V segment lost 1 base and the J segment 0 bases; nucleotides outside the gene matches: 5. CDR3 length equals 16 residues.